This T cell receptor (beta chain) is drawn from a study of cytomegalovirus exposure and HLA in healthy donors. Of note for this clone: Its cognate antigen is unknown.

PCR amplification relied on 60 Vbeta primers (plus 13 Jbeta primers). Using immunoSEQ multiplex PCR, the repertoire was profiled, and TCRdb retains in-frame clones only, with some absent. The data contain roughly 130,000 clones, 80% to 90% of them singletons. Study-level results: On later analysis, the bulk of CMV-associated TCR beta chains appeared to be HLA-restricted. HLA-A and HLA-B allele assignments for most subjects were reportedly predicted accurately using TCR beta sequences. In a later analysis, common viral pathogens appeared linked to several of the most significant clusters.

This TCR came from a male donor in good health and CMV-seropositive. Sequencing was performed on PBMCs.

CDR3 amino acids: CASSPEVKETQYF. The CDR3, as DNA: TGTGCCAGCAGCCCGGAGGTGAAAGAGACCCAGTACTTC. This chain uses TRBV5-4 with TRBJ2-5; maybe TRBD2 (5 bases). The CDR3 covers 13 residues. V lost 4 bases to trimming and J lost 3 bases, with 10 bases between them. Looked up from germline, CDR1 is SGHNT and CDR2 is YYREEE (reference sequence). Based on the CDR3 plus reference TRBV5-4 and TRBJ2-5, the full variable domain is ETGVTQSPTHLIKTRGQQVTLRCSSQSGHNTVSWYQQALGQGPQFIFQYYREEENGRGNFPPRFSGLQFPNYSSELNVNALELDDSALYLCASSPEVKETQYFGPGTRLLVL.